The rows below give T cell receptor beta chains drawn from one sample of a study of identical twins. Each CDR3 protein gets one entry after TCRdb re-called the 5' RACE reads with MiXCR. This table holds hundreds of thousands of distinct CDR3 sequences, over 8.5% found once. These data also featured in a second study, about yellow fever vaccine responses in identical twins.

The sample consisted of PBMCs. These receptors all stem from a woman aged 18-29 years in good health. Each CDR3 is given with its conserved first and last residue. A D gene is named only where the DNA matches it firmly. For some rows the clone size is stated as once, few or many, or as a class when expanded; others skip it.

clone size,V gene,J gene,D gene,CDR3 DNA,CDR3 protein
many,TRBV7-8,TRBJ2-5,-,TGTGCCAGCAGCTTAGGGGCCAGATACCAAGAGACCCAGTACTTC,CASSLGARYQETQYF
few,TRBV29-1,TRBJ2-7,-,TGCAGCGTCGCGGACAGCCAGAGCTCCTACGAGCAGTACTTC,CSVADSQSSYEQYF
-,TRBV16,TRBJ2-7,-,TGTGCCAGCAGCCAATTCCGACAGACCTACGAGCAGTACTTC,CASSQFRQTYEQYF
few,TRBV7-2,TRBJ2-3,-,TGTGCCAGCAGCTCAGGGTTTGGAGATACGCAGTATTTT,CASSSGFGDTQYF
-,TRBV20-1,TRBJ2-5,-,TGCAGGGCAGGGAGAAAGGAGACCCAGTACTTC,CRAGRKETQYF
once,TRBV7-8,TRBJ2-1,-,TGTGCCAGCAGCTCGGCTTTATCCTACAATGAGCAGTTCTTC,CASSSALSYNEQFF
few,TRBV5-1,TRBJ1-6,-,TGCGCCAGCAGCTGGGGGGCTAATTCACCCCTCCACTTT,CASSWGANSPLHF
-,TRBV28,TRBJ2-7,-,TGTGCCAGCACGGCGCGGGCTACCTTCTACGAGCAGTACTTC,CASTARATFYEQYF
many,TRBV3-1,TRBJ1-1,-,TGTGCCAGCAGCGGGGTTGGGTACACTGAAGCTTTCTTT,CASSGVGYTEAFF
-,TRBV15,TRBJ2-2,TRBD2,TGTGCCACCAGCATAGCGGGAGCCACCGGGGAGCTGTTTTTT,CATSIAGATGELFF
few,TRBV15,TRBJ2-1,-,TGTGCCACCAGCAGAGGATTTAGGGACGTCAAAAACAATGAGCAGTTCTTC,CATSRGFRDVKNNEQFF
-,TRBV3-1,TRBJ1-1,TRBD1,TGTGCCAGCAGCCAAGGGACAGGGGCGCGTAGCACTGAAGCTTTCTTT,CASSQGTGARSTEAFF
few,TRBV20-1,TRBJ2-7,TRBD1,TGCAGTGTTCGCAGGGGGATAACCTACGAGCAGTACTTC,CSVRRGITYEQYF
-,TRBV28,TRBJ2-1,-,TGTGCCAGCAGTTTATTATCCCTCGAGCAGTTCTTC,CASSLLSLEQFF
-,TRBV10-3,TRBJ2-7,-,TGTGCCATCAGTGAGGGGATATCCTACGAGCAGTACTTC,CAISEGISYEQYF
many,TRBV24-1,TRBJ2-2,-,TGTGCCACCTCTACGCGGGAACTGAACACCGGGGAGCTGTTTTTT,CATSTRELNTGELFF
-,TRBV7-8,TRBJ2-5,-,TGTGCCAGCAGCCCCCATCATCCGGTGGACCAAGAGTGGGGCCAAGAGACCCAGTACTTC,CASSPHHPVDQEWGQETQYF
few,TRBV29-1,TRBJ1-3,-,TGCAGCGTTGAACTTCCAGGGTCGGGAAACACCATATATTTT,CSVELPGSGNTIYF
few,TRBV5-1,TRBJ2-6,-,TGCGCCAGCAGCCAGGGGGGCACTGGGGCCAACGTCCTGACTTTC,CASSQGGTGANVLTF
few,TRBV6-2/TRBV6-3,TRBJ2-1,TRBD2,TGTGCCAGCACCCTGACTAGCGGCCAGTACAATGAGCAGTTCTTC,CASTLTSGQYNEQFF
few,TRBV10-3,TRBJ1-1,-,TGTGCCACCCAGAGCCGGTTAGACACTGAAGCTTTCTTT,CATQSRLDTEAFF
few,TRBV20-1,TRBJ1-5,-,TGCAGTGCTAGTGAGGGGCCGAATAGCAATCAGCCCCAGCATTTT,CSASEGPNSNQPQHF